This TCR beta chain was observed in a study of monozygotic twins with inflammatory bowel disease. Study-level points and caveats: Especially with disease activity, IBD patients had fewer clonotypes in common with others than healthy twins did.

From germline, CDR1 is MDHEN and CDR2 SYDVKM. The CDR3 is 14 residues long. Whole blood without T cell sorting served as the source of isolated total RNA. To note about this clonotype: Its matching antigen is unknown.

During cDNA synthesis, UMIs that each contained a 6-nucleotide sample barcode were added by means of template switching. TCRdb reanalyzed the 5' RACE reads and collapses them to one entry per CDR3 protein, without DNA. The ten most abundant clones cover 2.5% to 3% of a sample with a few hundred thousand distinct CDR3 sequences. The clonotype originates from a human donor with ulcerative colitis or Crohn's disease, or a healthy co-twin of an affected twin (not recorded which). Sequencing was performed on blood. The chain carries TRBV28 and TRBJ2-5. CDR3 in amino acids: CASSLWGREETQYF.